This TCR beta chain came from a study of T cell responses to AZD1222 COVID-19 vaccine. Study-wide results and caveats: Donors, mostly white British, included more females; clonal diversity was possibly underestimated.

Assay: immunoSEQ multiplex PCR; the TCRdb copy retains only in-frame clones and omits some. The table records approximately 200,000 clones, around 88% of them present only once. The CDR3 sequence is 13 residues long. The germline gives CDR1 GTSNPN, CDR2 SVGIG (reference sequence). Trimming left V 6 bases short and J 0 bases short, with 9 bases between. In regard to this clone: Its matching antigen is unknown.

The rearrangement links TRBV30 to TRBJ1-3; TRBD1 might be the D (5 bases). The receptor was isolated from an adult in good health. Sample: peripheral blood, taken on day 0 of AZD1222 vaccination. This chain's CDR3 is CACQGFSGNTIYF. The CDR3 DNA sequence: TGTGCCTGCCAGGGCTTCTCTGGAAACACCATATATTTT.